This T cell receptor (beta chain) emerged from a study of identical twins. This clonotype was seen only once. Its target is unknown. CDR3 size: 18 residues. Germline V CDR1 and CDR2: MNHEY, SVGAGI. After removal of 0 bases from V and 7 bases from J, the junction contained 12 bases not matched to a gene. TCRdb reprocessed the 5' RACE reads with MiXCR, giving one entry per CDR3 protein. The sample lists 1.5 million to 2 million distinct CDR3 sequences; around 33% were seen once. Study-level points and caveats: Surplus twin overlap in beta out-of-frame sequences was less pronounced.

Material: cord blood. The clonotype originates from a newborn girl in good health. The genes are TRBV6-5 and TRBJ2-5; TRBD2 matches at 12 bases. The CDR3 DNA reads as TGTGCCAGCAGTTACTCGACTAGCGGGGGCCAAAGTAAAGGGACCCAGTACTTC. Its protein is CASSYSTSGGQSKGTQYF.